These T cell receptor beta chains were read from a single sample in a study of T cell responses to AZD1222 COVID-19 vaccine. The table came from immunoSEQ multiplex PCR; TCRdb's copy has only in-frame clones and leaves some out. The repertoire holds about 97,000 clones, with about 88% as singletons. This specimen was peripheral blood, taken on day 0 of AZD1222 vaccination. Source of these receptors: an adult in good health. CDR3s include the opening cysteine and the closing phenylalanine or tryptophan. Fields, in order: J gene, D gene, V gene, clone size, CDR3 protein, CDR3 DNA. The D gene is left open where the match is weak. Expanded clones are given a class, and other clones once, few, many or no size at all.

TRBJ1-1 - TRBV27 - CASSLSRGRASEAFF TGTGCCAGCAGTTTATCAAGAGGGAGGGCATCTGAAGCTTTCTTT
TRBJ1-1 - TRBV3-1/TRBV3-2 - CASSHLGDTEAFF TGTGCCAGCAGCCACCTCGGGGACACTGAAGCTTTCTTT
TRBJ1-5 - TRBV30 - CAWSVGTVGDQPQHF TGTGCCTGGAGTGTAGGGACCGTGGGAGATCAGCCCCAGCATTTT
TRBJ1-1 - TRBV1 once CTSSRLPPLNTEAFF TGCACCAGCAGCCGGCTACCACCACTGAACACTGAAGCTTTCTTT
TRBJ1-5 - TRBV19 - CASSIQNLSNQPQHF TGTGCCAGTAGTATACAGAACCTTAGCAATCAGCCCCAGCATTTT
TRBJ2-5 - TRBV5-5 - CASSRRDNQETQYF TGTGCCAGCAGCCGCCGGGACAACCAAGAGACCCAGTACTTC
TRBJ2-2 TRBD2 TRBV19 - CASSTGGGYNTGELFF TGTGCCAGTAGTACAGGCGGGGGATACAACACCGGGGAGCTGTTTTTT
TRBJ2-7 - TRBV7-9 few CATSFGQGSFFPYEQYF TGTGCCACGAGCTTTGGGCAGGGAAGTTTTTTTCCCTACGAGCAGTACTTC
TRBJ2-7 - TRBV6-5 - CASRPSTGYEQYF TGTGCCAGCAGACCCAGTACAGGCTACGAGCAGTACTTC
TRBJ1-2 TRBD1 TRBV6-5 - CASTTGQAYGYTF TGTGCCAGCACCACTGGACAGGCCTATGGCTACACCTTC
TRBJ2-1 - TRBV27 once CASSLDGNEQFF TGTGCCAGCAGTTTGGACGGTAATGAGCAGTTCTTC
TRBJ2-3 - TRBV11-1 - CASSLAFDTQYF TGTGCCAGCAGCCTCGCTTTCGATACGCAGTATTTT
TRBJ2-2 - TRBV18 few CASSPFLQGNTGELFF TGTGCCAGCTCACCATTCCTTCAAGGGAACACCGGGGAGCTGTTTTTT
TRBJ1-1 - TRBV29-1 - CSISTVRNTEAFF TGCAGCATATCCACGGTCAGGAACACTGAAGCTTTCTTT
TRBJ1-1 - TRBV3-1/TRBV3-2 few CASSQISVNTEAFF TGTGCCAGCAGCCAGATCAGCGTGAACACTGAAGCTTTCTTT
TRBJ2-6 TRBD1 TRBV27 - CASSLRAGTVSSGANVLTF TGTGCCAGCAGTTTAAGGGCCGGGACAGTAAGCTCTGGGGCCAACGTCCTGACTTTC
TRBJ1-6 TRBD1 TRBV6-4 once CASSRTGYNSPLHF TGTGCCAGCAGCCGGACAGGGTATAATTCACCCCTCCACTTT
TRBJ1-1 - TRBV20-1 - CSASSGLERNTEAFF TGCAGTGCTAGTTCAGGGCTTGAAAGGAACACTGAAGCTTTCTTT
TRBJ2-7 - TRBV3-1/TRBV3-2 - CASSRAGSSYEQYF TGTGCCAGCAGCCGGGCGGGAAGCTCCTACGAGCAGTACTTC
TRBJ1-1 - TRBV19 - CASSIVNRPNTEAFF TGTGCCAGTAGTATAGTTAACAGGCCGAACACTGAAGCTTTCTTT
TRBJ2-3 TRBD2 TRBV3-1/TRBV3-2 - CASSQEAAGGSDTQYF TGTGCCAGCAGCCAAGAAGCAGCGGGGGGGTCAGATACGCAGTATTTT
TRBJ1-5 - TRBV2 - CATKGQANQPQHF TGTGCCACCAAGGGGCAGGCCAATCAGCCCCAGCATTTT
TRBJ1-5 - TRBV28 - CASTDPGGNQPQHF TGTGCCAGCACCGACCCAGGGGGCAATCAGCCCCAGCATTTT
TRBJ2-5 - TRBV10-1 - CASRDTTGTQYF TGCGCCAGCAGGGACACCACGGGGACCCAGTACTTC
TRBJ1-1 - TRBV7-9 - CASSLSFGEAFF TGTGCCAGCAGCCTTAGTTTCGGTGAAGCTTTCTTT
TRBJ1-6 - TRBV11-2 - CASSFGGKRPLHF TGTGCCAGCAGCTTTGGGGGGAAACGACCCCTCCACTTT
TRBJ2-3 TRBD2 TRBV19 - CASSPLAGGTDTQYF TGTGCCAGTAGTCCTCTAGCGGGGGGCACAGATACGCAGTATTTT
TRBJ2-3 TRBD2 TRBV5-1 - CASSLVPGLAGTDTQYF TGCGCCAGCAGCTTGGTCCCGGGACTAGCGGGCACAGATACGCAGTATTTT
TRBJ1-2 - TRBV3-1/TRBV3-2 - CASSPGQLYGYTF TGTGCCAGCAGCCCGGGACAACTCTATGGCTACACCTTC
TRBJ1-1 TRBD1 TRBV5-1 - CASSLAGTGYTEAFF TGCGCCAGCAGCTTGGCCGGGACAGGGTACACTGAAGCTTTCTTT
TRBJ1-4 - TRBV2 - CASRATSTNEKLFF TGTGCCAGCAGGGCAACCTCAACTAATGAAAAACTGTTTTTT
TRBJ2-7 TRBD2 TRBV29-1 - CSVVGLDWGEQYF TGCAGCGTTGTGGGACTAGACTGGGGCGAGCAGTACTTC
TRBJ1-3 - TRBV6-5 - CASRPDSSGNTIYF TGTGCCAGCAGACCTGACAGCTCTGGAAACACCATATATTTT
TRBJ2-2 - TRBV10-2 few CASALANTGELFF TGCGCCAGCGCACTAGCGAACACCGGGGAGCTGTTTTTT
TRBJ2-3 - TRBV10-3 few CAIWSGASLDTQYF TGTGCCATCTGGTCGGGGGCCTCTCTAGATACGCAGTATTTT